This T cell receptor beta chain appears in the sequencing data of a study of T cells in Graves' hyperthyroidism and ophthalmopathy. The investigators amplified TCR beta CDR3 regions from RNA transcripts. The TCR CDR3 first-round RT-PCR relied on the HTBI primer set. TCRdb re-called the multiplex PCR reads through MiXCR, storing one row per CDR3 protein. The sample consists of roughly 400,000 distinct CDR3 sequences, more than 13% of them appearing once. This clonotype was observed at least ten times. The antigen is undetermined. Overall study results and limits: Among clonotypes expanded in thyroid above 0.001, most were also found in blood. Separation of ophthalmopathy from stable hyperthyroidism was achieved by a 13 V-J model.

Trimming stripped 4 bases from V and 4 bases from J, with 10 bases between. The CDR3 consists of 13 residues. The germline V gene has CDR1 LGHDT and CDR2 YNNKEL (reference sequence). Sequenced sample: blood. This clonotype was obtained from a man in his forties or fifties with Graves' ophthalmopathy. The chain joins TRBV3-1 to TRBJ1-1; a weak D match, TRBD1 (5 bases). In DNA, the CDR3 is TGTGCCAGCAGCCCCTCAGGGCTCACTGAAGCTTTCTTT. Its translation: CASSPSGLTEAFF.